This record looks at one TCR beta chain sequence and its context. The sample is drawn from a study of blood T cell repertoires in COVID-19. Across the study: Italy, Spain and the United States were the sources of the convalescent and acute COVID-19 samples. From T cells, B-cell-depleted T cells, or PBMCs came the material, which was cDNA or gDNA.

Germline V CDR1 and CDR2: SGDLS, YYNGEE. V lost 0 bases, J lost 2 bases, and 15 bases lay in between. This CDR3 is built from 17 residues. Here immunoSEQ multiplex PCR was the method, and the copy in TCRdb shows in-frame clones only, minus some. The data contain about 130,000 clones, roughly 80% of them singletons. This clonotype originated in a woman aged 25 to 39 who had recovered from COVID-19. The V and J genes are TRBV9 and TRBJ1-3; D is ambiguous. Sequenced input: peripheral blood. In nucleotides, the CDR3 is TGTGCCAGCAGCGTAGGCGAGAGTAAGTTCACTGGAAACACCATATATTTT. This codes for CASSVGESKFTGNTIYF.